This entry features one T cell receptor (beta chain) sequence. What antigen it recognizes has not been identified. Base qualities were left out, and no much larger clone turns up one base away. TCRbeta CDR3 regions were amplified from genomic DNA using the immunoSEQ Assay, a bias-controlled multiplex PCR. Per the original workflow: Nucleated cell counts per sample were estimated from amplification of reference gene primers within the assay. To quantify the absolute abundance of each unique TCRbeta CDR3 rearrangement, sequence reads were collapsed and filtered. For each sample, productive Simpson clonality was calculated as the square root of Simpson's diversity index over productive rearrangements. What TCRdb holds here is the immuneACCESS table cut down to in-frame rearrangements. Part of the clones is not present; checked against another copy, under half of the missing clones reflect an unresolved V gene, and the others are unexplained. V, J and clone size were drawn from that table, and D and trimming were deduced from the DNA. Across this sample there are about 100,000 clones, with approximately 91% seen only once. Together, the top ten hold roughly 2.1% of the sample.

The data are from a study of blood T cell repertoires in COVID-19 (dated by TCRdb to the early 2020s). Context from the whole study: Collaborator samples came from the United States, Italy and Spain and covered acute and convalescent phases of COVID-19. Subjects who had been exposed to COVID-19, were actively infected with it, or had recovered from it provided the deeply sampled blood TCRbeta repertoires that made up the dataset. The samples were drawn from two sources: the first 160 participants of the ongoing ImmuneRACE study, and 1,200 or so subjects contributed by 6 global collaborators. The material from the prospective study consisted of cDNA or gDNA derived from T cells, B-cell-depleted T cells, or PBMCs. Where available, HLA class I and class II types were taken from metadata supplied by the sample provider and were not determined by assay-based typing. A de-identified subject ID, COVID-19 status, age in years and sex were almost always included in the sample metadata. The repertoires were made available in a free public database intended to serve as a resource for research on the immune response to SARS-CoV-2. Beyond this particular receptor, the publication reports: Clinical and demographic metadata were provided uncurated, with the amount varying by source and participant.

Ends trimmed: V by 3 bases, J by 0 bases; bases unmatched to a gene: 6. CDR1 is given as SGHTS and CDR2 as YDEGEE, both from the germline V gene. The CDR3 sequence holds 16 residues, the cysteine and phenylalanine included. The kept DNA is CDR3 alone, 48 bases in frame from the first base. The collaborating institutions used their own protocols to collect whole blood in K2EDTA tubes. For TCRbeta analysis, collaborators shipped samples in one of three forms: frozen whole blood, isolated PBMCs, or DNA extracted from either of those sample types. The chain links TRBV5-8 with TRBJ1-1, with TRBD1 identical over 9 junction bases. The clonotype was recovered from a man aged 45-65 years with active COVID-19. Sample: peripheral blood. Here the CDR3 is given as CASSSGQGIMNTEAFF. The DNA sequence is TGTGCCAGCAGCTCGGGACAGGGCATAATGAACACTGAAGCTTTCTTT.